This TCR beta chain was identified in a study of T cells in Graves' hyperthyroidism and ophthalmopathy. RNA transcripts were the template for amplifying TCR beta CDR3 regions. TCR CDR3 regions were first amplified by RT-PCR with HTBI primers. A single record per CDR3 protein comes from TCRdb applying MiXCR to the multiplex PCR reads. This table holds 600,000 or so distinct CDR3 sequences, approximately 15% found once. Germline V CDR1 and CDR2: LGHDT, YNNKEL (reference sequence). The CDR3 contains 15 residues. Trimming pared 4 bases from V and 3 bases from J, leaving 16 bases between. This clonotype was observed many times.

This rearrangement joins TRBV3-1 to TRBJ2-7, with a tentative D call TRBD2 (6 bases). Sequenced material: blood. The TCR originated in a woman aged 50 to 60 with Graves' ophthalmopathy. CDR3 in DNA: TGTGCCAGCAGCCCCGTCGGTGGGGACTTCTACGAGCAGTACTTC. It translates to CASSPVGGDFYEQYF.